These T cell receptor beta chains were read from a single sample in a study of shared clonotypes between healthy human individuals. Libraries were prepared by immunoSEQ multiplex PCR; TCRdb keeps only in-frame clonotypes and omits some of them. The data hold roughly 650,000 clones, with around 96% observed a single time. The sample taken for sequencing was naive CD8+ T cells sorted from blood. The receptor source for this set is a young woman in good health. Both conserved end residues are part of each CDR3. The order of the fields is CDR3 protein, CDR3 DNA, D gene, J gene, V gene, clone size. A D gene is named only where the DNA matches it firmly. Part of the rows lack a size; the others show once, few, many or a class for expanded clones.

cdr3_aa: CASSLRKMNTEAFF
cdr3_nt: TGTGCCAGCAGTTTAAGGAAGATGAACACTGAAGCTTTCTTT
d_call: -
j_call: TRBJ1-1
v_call: TRBV28
clone_size: once

cdr3_aa: CASSLWAGDPTGELFF
cdr3_nt: TGCGCCAGCAGCTTGTGGGCGGGAGACCCCACCGGGGAGCTGTTTTTT
d_call: TRBD2
j_call: TRBJ2-2
v_call: TRBV5-1
clone_size: -

cdr3_aa: CASSEAVRYEQFF
cdr3_nt: TGTGCCAGCTCGGAGGCGGTACGATATGAGCAGTTCTTC
d_call: -
j_call: TRBJ2-1
v_call: TRBV27
clone_size: once

cdr3_aa: CASSSLGDSQETQYF
cdr3_nt: TGTGCCAGCAGTTCTCTAGGGGACTCACAAGAGACCCAGTACTTC
d_call: -
j_call: TRBJ2-5
v_call: TRBV6-5
clone_size: -

cdr3_aa: CASRETTSSNQPQHF
cdr3_nt: TGTGCCAGCAGGGAGACAACTTCTAGCAATCAGCCCCAGCATTTT
d_call: -
j_call: TRBJ1-5
v_call: TRBV6-6
clone_size: -

cdr3_aa: CASSLSAAGDYEQYF
cdr3_nt: TGTGCCAGCAGCCTAAGCGCAGCGGGAGACTACGAGCAGTACTTC
d_call: TRBD2
j_call: TRBJ2-7
v_call: TRBV7-8
clone_size: -

cdr3_aa: CASRLRGAPDTQYF
cdr3_nt: TGTGCAAGTCGCTTGAGGGGAGCACCTGATACGCAGTATTTT
d_call: -
j_call: TRBJ2-3
v_call: TRBV12-2
clone_size: -

cdr3_aa: CASSLAFMSGQETQYF
cdr3_nt: TGTGCCAGCAGCTTAGCCTTCATGTCGGGGCAAGAGACCCAGTACTTC
d_call: -
j_call: TRBJ2-5
v_call: TRBV11-2
clone_size: once

cdr3_aa: CASSSLYNQPQHF
cdr3_nt: TGTGCCAGCAGTTCCCTTTATAATCAGCCCCAGCATTTT
d_call: -
j_call: TRBJ1-5
v_call: TRBV27
clone_size: -

cdr3_aa: CASSLHRTNTGELFF
cdr3_nt: TGTGCCAGCAGCTTGCACAGGACGAACACCGGGGAGCTGTTTTTT
d_call: -
j_call: TRBJ2-2
v_call: TRBV5-5
clone_size: -

cdr3_aa: CASSFSLSQPQHF
cdr3_nt: TGTGCCAGCAGCTTTTCCCTCTCTCAGCCCCAGCATTTT
d_call: -
j_call: TRBJ1-5
v_call: TRBV11-2
clone_size: -

cdr3_aa: CASSFLGRQETQYF
cdr3_nt: TGTGCCAGCAGTTTTCTAGGGAGGCAAGAGACCCAGTACTTC
d_call: -
j_call: TRBJ2-5
v_call: TRBV27
clone_size: -

cdr3_aa: CASRPRGRLDGYTF
cdr3_nt: TGTGCCAGCAGGCCCAGGGGGCGGTTGGATGGCTACACCTTC
d_call: TRBD1
j_call: TRBJ1-2
v_call: TRBV2
clone_size: -

cdr3_aa: CASRSSQGYEQYF
cdr3_nt: TGTGCCAGCAGATCAAGCCAGGGGTACGAGCAGTACTTC
d_call: -
j_call: TRBJ2-7
v_call: TRBV5-4
clone_size: -

cdr3_aa: CASSYSITGTYEQYF
cdr3_nt: TGTGCCAGCAGTTACTCGATCACGGGGACCTACGAGCAGTACTTC
d_call: -
j_call: TRBJ2-7
v_call: TRBV6-6
clone_size: -

cdr3_aa: CASRHRGGGYEQYF
cdr3_nt: TGTGCCAGCCGGCACAGGGGAGGGGGCTACGAGCAGTACTTC
d_call: -
j_call: TRBJ2-7
v_call: TRBV21-1
clone_size: -

cdr3_aa: CASSPPDGRYAYEQYF
cdr3_nt: TGTGCCAGCTCACCCCCGGACGGTCGTTATGCCTACGAGCAGTACTTC
d_call: -
j_call: TRBJ2-7
v_call: TRBV18
clone_size: -

cdr3_aa: CATSRVNPLGVPYNEQFF
cdr3_nt: TGTGCCACCAGCAGAGTGAACCCTTTGGGAGTCCCCTACAATGAGCAGTTCTTC
d_call: -
j_call: TRBJ2-1
v_call: TRBV15
clone_size: -

cdr3_aa: CASSPERYQETQYF
cdr3_nt: TGTGCCAGTAGTCCCGAAAGGTACCAAGAGACCCAGTACTTC
d_call: -
j_call: TRBJ2-5
v_call: TRBV19
clone_size: -

cdr3_aa: CASSFHSGTGNQYTQYF
cdr3_nt: TGTGCCAGCAGTTTCCATTCCGGGACAGGGAATCAATATACGCAGTATTTT
d_call: TRBD1
j_call: TRBJ2-3
v_call: TRBV27
clone_size: -

cdr3_aa: CASSLGLTAGETQYF
cdr3_nt: TGTGCCAGCAGCTTAGGCCTTACGGCGGGGGAGACCCAGTACTTC
d_call: -
j_call: TRBJ2-5
v_call: TRBV13
clone_size: -

cdr3_aa: CASSLREGNQPQHF
cdr3_nt: TGTGCCAGCAGTTTACGAGAGGGCAATCAGCCCCAGCATTTT
d_call: -
j_call: TRBJ1-5
v_call: TRBV27
clone_size: once